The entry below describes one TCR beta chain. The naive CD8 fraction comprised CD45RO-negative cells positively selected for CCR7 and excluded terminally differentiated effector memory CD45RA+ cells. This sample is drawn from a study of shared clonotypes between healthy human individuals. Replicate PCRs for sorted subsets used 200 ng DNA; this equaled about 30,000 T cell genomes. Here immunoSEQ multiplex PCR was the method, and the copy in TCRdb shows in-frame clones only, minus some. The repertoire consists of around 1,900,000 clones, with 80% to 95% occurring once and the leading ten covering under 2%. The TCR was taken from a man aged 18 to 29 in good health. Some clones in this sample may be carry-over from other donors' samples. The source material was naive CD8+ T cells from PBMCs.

The CDR3 DNA sequence: TGTGCCAGCAGCTTTGATGTGGGTCGAATGAACACTGAAGCTTTCTTT. This gives the protein CASSFDVGRMNTEAFF. The chain is built from TRBV7-6 and TRBJ1-1; D ambiguous. V was shortened by 3 bases and J by 0 bases, with 14 bases between the two germline ends. Germline V CDR1 and CDR2: SGHVS, FNYEAQ. This CDR3 contains 16 residues. Combining the CDR3 with reference TRBV7-6 and TRBJ1-1 gives the whole variable domain GAGVSQSPRYKVTKRGQDVALRCDPISGHVSLYWYRQALGQGPEFLTYFNYEAQQDKSGLPNDRFSAERPEGSISTLTIQRTEQRDSAMYRCASSFDVGRMNTEAFFGQGTRLTVV.